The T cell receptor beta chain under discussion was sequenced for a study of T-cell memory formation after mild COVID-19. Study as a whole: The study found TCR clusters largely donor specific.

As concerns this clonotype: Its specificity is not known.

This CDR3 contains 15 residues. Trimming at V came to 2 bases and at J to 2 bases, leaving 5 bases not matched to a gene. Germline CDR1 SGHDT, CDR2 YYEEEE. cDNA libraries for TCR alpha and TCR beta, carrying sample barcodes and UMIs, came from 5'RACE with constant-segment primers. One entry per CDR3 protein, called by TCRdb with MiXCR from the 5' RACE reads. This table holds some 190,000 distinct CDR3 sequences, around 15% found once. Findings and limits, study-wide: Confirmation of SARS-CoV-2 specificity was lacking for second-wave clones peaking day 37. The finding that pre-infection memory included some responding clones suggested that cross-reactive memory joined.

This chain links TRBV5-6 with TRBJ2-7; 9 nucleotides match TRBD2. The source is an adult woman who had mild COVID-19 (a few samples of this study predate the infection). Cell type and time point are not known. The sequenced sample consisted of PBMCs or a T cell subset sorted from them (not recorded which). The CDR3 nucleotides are TGTGCCAGCAGCTTCGGCGGGAGGGCCCCCTACGAGCAGTACTTC. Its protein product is CASSFGGRAPYEQYF.